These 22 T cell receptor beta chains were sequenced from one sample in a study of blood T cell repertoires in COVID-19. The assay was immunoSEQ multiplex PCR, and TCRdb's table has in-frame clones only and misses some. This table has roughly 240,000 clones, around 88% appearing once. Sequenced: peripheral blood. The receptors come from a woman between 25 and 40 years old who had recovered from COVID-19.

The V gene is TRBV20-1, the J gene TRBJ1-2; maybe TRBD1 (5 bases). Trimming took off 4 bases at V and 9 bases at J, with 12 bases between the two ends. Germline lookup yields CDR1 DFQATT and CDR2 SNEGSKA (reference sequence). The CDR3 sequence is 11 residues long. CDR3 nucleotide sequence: TGCAGTGCTACCGACAGTTTGAGCTACACCTTC. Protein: CSATDSLSYTF.

The CDR3 sequence: CATRGGSGLGEQYF. The CDR3 DNA reads TGTGCCACCAGGGGGGGGTCCGGTCTTGGCGAGCAGTACTTC. The chain has TRBV6-5 and TRBJ2-7; the D gene could be TRBD1 or TRBD2 (7 bases each). This CDR3 comprises 14 residues. The germline V gene has CDR1 MNHEY and CDR2 SVGAGI. The germline V and J ends were trimmed by 10 bases and 6 bases, with 22 bases remaining between them.

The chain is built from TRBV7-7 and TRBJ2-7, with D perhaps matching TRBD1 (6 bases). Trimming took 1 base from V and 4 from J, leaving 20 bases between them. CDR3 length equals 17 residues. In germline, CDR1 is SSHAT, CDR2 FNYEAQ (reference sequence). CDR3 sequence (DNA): TGTGCCAGCAGCTTAGGCGAGAGGTCCCGGGACATTTACGAGCAGTACTTC. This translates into CASSLGERSRDIYEQYF.

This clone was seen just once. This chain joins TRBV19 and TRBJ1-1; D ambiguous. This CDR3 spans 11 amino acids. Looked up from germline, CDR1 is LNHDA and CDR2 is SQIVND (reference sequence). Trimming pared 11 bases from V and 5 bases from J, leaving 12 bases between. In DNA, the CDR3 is TGTGCCGGGCAAAGCGGAACTGAAGCTTTCTTT. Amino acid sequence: CAGQSGTEAFF.

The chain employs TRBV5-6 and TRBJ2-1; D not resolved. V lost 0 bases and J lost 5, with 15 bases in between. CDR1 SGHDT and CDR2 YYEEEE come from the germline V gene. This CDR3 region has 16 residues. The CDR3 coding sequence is TGTGCCAGCAGCTTGGTTTTCTTCCAGGTAGACAATGAGCAGTTCTTC. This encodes CASSLVFFQVDNEQFF.

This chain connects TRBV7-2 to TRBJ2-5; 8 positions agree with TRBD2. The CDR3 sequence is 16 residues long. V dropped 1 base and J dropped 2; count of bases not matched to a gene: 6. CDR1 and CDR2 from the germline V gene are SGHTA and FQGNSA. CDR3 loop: CASSLEGGGLQETQYF. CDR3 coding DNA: TGTGCCAGCAGCTTAGAGGGCGGGGGGTTGCAAGAGACCCAGTACTTC. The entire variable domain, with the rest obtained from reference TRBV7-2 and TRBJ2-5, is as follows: GAGVSQSPSNKVTEKGKDVELRCDPISGHTALYWYRQSLGQGLEFLIYFQGNSAPDKSGLPSDRFSAERTGGSVSTLTIQRTQQEDSAVYLCASSLEGGGLQETQYFGPGTRLLVL.

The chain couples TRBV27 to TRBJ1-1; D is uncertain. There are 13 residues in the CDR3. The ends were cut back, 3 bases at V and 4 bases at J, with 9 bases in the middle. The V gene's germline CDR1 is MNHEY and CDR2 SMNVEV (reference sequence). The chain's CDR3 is CASSFSPGTEAFF. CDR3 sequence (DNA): TGTGCCAGCAGTTTTAGTCCGGGCACTGAAGCTTTCTTT.

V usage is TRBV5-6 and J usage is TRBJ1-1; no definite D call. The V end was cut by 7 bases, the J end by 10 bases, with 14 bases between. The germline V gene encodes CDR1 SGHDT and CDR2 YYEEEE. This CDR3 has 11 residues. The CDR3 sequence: CASVGKGGAFF. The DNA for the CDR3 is TGTGCCAGCGTAGGCAAGGGAGGAGCTTTCTTT.

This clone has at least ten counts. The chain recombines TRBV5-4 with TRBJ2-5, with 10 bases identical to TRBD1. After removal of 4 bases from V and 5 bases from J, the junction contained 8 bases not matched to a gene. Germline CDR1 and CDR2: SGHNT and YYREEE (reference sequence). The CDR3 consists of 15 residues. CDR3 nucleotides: TGTGCCAGCAGCCCCGGGACAGGGGCAAGGGAGACCCAGTACTTC. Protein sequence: CASSPGTGARETQYF.

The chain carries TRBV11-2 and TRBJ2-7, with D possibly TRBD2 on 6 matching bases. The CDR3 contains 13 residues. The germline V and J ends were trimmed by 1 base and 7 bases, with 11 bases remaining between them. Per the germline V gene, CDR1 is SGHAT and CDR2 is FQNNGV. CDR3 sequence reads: CASSLGGRGEQYF. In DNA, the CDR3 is TGTGCCAGCAGCTTAGGTGGGCGGGGAGAGCAGTACTTC.

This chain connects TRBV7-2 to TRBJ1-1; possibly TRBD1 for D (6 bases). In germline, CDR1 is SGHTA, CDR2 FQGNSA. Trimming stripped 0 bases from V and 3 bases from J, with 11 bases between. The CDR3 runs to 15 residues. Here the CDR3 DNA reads TGTGCCAGCAGCTTAGCCTACAAGGGGGACACTGAAGCTTTCTTT. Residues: CASSLAYKGDTEAFF.

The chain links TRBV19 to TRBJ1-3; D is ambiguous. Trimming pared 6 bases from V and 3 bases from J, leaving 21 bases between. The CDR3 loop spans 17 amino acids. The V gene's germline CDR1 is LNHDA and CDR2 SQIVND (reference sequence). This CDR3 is CASSLPLMRAGGNTIYF. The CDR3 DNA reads TGTGCCAGTAGCCTACCGCTGATGCGGGCGGGTGGAAACACCATATATTTT.

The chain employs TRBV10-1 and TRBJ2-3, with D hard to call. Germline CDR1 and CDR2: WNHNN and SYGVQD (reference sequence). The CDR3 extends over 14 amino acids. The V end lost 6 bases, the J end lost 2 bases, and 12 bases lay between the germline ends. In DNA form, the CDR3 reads TGCGCCAGCAGCCCAAGACACCTCACAGATACGCAGTATTTT. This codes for CASSPRHLTDTQYF.

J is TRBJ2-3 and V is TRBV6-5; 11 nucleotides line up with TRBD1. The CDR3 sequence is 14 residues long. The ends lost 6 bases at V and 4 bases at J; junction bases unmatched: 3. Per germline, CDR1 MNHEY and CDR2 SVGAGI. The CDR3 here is CASSRTGGPDTQYF. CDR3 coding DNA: TGTGCCAGCAGCCGGACAGGGGGCCCAGATACGCAGTATTTT.

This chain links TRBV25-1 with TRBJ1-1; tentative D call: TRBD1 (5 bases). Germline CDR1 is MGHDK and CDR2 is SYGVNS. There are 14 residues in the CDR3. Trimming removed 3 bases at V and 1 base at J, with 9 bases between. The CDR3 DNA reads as TGTGCCAGCAGTGACCTGACAGAGAACACTGAAGCTTTCTTT. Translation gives CASSDLTENTEAFF.

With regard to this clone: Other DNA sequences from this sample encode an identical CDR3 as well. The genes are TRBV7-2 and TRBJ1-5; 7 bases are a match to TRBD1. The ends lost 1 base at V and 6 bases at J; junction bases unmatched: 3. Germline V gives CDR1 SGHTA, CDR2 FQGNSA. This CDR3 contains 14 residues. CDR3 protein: CASSLVAGGQPQHF. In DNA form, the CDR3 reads TGTGCCAGCAGCTTAGTGGCAGGGGGTCAGCCCCAGCATTTT.

The CDR3, as DNA: TGTGCCAGCTCACCCTTTCCTCCGACAGGCCAAACAGATACGCAGTATTTT. It translates to CASSPFPPTGQTDTQYF. V is TRBV18 and J is TRBJ2-3, with D tentatively TRBD1 (6 bases). This CDR3 has 17 amino acids. V was clipped by 3 bases and J by 3 bases, with 19 bases between them. Germline CDR1 KGHSH, CDR2 LQKENI.

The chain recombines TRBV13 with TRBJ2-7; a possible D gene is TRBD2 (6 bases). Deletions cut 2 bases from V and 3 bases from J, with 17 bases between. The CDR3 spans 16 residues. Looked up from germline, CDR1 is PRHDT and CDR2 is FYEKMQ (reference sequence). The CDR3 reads CASSLRRGPSYYEQYF. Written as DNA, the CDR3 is TGTGCCAGCAGCTTAAGGAGGGGACCCTCTTACTACGAGCAGTACTTC.

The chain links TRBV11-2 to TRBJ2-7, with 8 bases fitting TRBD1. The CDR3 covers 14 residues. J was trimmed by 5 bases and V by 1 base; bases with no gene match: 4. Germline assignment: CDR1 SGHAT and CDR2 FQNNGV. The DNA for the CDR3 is TGTGCCAGCAGCTTAGCAGGACAGGGCGACGAGCAGTACTTC. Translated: CASSLAGQGDEQYF.

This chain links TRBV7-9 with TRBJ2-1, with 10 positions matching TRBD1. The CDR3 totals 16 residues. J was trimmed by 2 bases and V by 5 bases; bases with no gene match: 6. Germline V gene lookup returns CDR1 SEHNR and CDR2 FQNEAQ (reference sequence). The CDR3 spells CASSVTGTGAYNEQFF. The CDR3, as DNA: TGTGCCAGCAGCGTAACCGGGACAGGGGCCTACAATGAGCAGTTCTTC.

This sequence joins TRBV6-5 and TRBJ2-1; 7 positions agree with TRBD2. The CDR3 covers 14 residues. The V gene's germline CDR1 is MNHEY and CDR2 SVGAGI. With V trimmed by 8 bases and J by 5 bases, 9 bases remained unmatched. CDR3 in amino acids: CASGWRGYHNEQFF. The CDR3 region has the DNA TGTGCCAGCGGATGGCGGGGGTACCACAATGAGCAGTTCTTC.

CDR3 protein: CASSQIQGTEAFF. Here the CDR3 DNA reads TGCGCCAGCAGCCAGATACAGGGTACTGAAGCTTTCTTT. This sequence joins TRBV4-3 and TRBJ1-1; perhaps TRBD1 as D (6 bases). The germline V gene encodes CDR1 LGHNA and CDR2 YSLEER. CDR3 size: 13 residues. V was trimmed by 3 bases and J by 5 bases, leaving 10 bases between them.